This T cell receptor (beta chain) was found in a study of spatial heterogeneity in lung cancer. Using its own MiXCR run on the 5' RACE reads, TCRdb lists one record per CDR3 protein. The data show some 23,000 distinct CDR3 sequences, approximately 9% seen once. Time point in this sample: sample taken at primary tumor resection. General study findings and limits: In tumors, expanded intratumoral alpha and beta TCR counts tracked mutation counts.

This CDR3 has 13 residues. Germline CDR1 is SGHRS and CDR2 is YFSETQ. V was trimmed by 0 bases and J by 4 bases, leaving 7 bases between them. This clonotype occurred many times. Its cognate antigen is unknown. The receptor comes from a male donor with early-stage non-small cell lung cancer. This chain connects TRBV5-1 to TRBJ1-1; D gene ambiguous. The sequenced sample was lung tumor tissue, obtained at surgery. The CDR3 DNA follows: TGCGCCAGCAGCTTGGCATGGGGCACTGAAGCTTTCTTT. This encodes CASSLAWGTEAFF. The complete variable domain, with remaining parts taken from reference TRBV5-1 and TRBJ1-1, reads KAGVTQTPRYLIKTRGQQVTLSCSPISGHRSVSWYQQTPGQGLQFLFEYFSETQRNKGNFPGRFSGRQFSNSRSEMNVSTLELGDSALYLCASSLAWGTEAFFGQGTRLTVV.